This T cell receptor beta chain is from a study of early T cells in non-severe SARS-CoV-2 infection. For the study at large: Alpha and beta chains were unpaired, from unsorted whole-blood bulk RNA.

The CDR3 is 15 residues long. Trimming removed 8 bases from V and 1 base from J; junction bases left unmatched: 11. Germline V gene lookup returns CDR1 SQVTM and CDR2 ANQGSEA. General study findings and limits: Matching results from VDJdb favored anti-spike CD8 responses, leaving private and CD4 specificities undetected.

Unique molecular identifier tags were affixed to discrete cDNA molecules. TCRdb reprocessed the 5' RACE reads via MiXCR and lists one record per CDR3 protein. The sample lists 65,000 to 75,000 distinct CDR3 sequences, under 15% seen once, with 4% to 6% in the top ten. With regard to this clonotype: Its cognate antigen is unknown.

The chain combines TRBV29-1 with TRBJ1-1, with 9 positions matching TRBD1. The receptor comes from an adult who was a healthcare worker with PCR-confirmed SARS-CoV-2 infection or an uninfected control (not recorded which). The sequencing sample was made of whole blood. The CDR3 bases are TGCAGCACGATGAAACAGGGGGCATCGAACACTGAAGCTTTCTTT. Encoded protein: CSTMKQGASNTEAFF.